One and the same sample provided the 26 T cell receptor beta chains below, sequenced in a study of blood T cell repertoires in COVID-19 (dated by TCRdb to about 2020). Libraries were constructed by the immunoSEQ multiplex PCR assay. The table comes from immuneACCESS by way of TCRdb, which keeps in-frame sequences with V and J called. Part of the clones is missing from these tables; in studies checked, under half for an unresolved V gene and the rest for unknown reasons. The sample table records 250,000 to 400,000 clones; approximately 87% of these occur just once. The top ten constitute 2.9% of the sample. The material sequenced was peripheral blood. The receptors here all came from a woman between 25 and 40 years old with COVID-19, enrolled during active disease.

The V and J genes are TRBV5-6 and TRBJ1-1; TRBD1 might be the D (6 bases). CDR1 SGHDT and CDR2 YYEEEE come from the germline V gene. The CDR3 is 15 residues long. Trimming stripped 1 base from V and 2 bases from J, with 12 bases between. The CDR3 bases are TGTGCCAGCAGCTTGTTCGGGACACAAAACACTGAAGCTTTCTTT. Amino acids: CASSLFGTQNTEAFF.

J is TRBJ2-3 and V is TRBV10-1; D unclear. The CDR3 is made up of 10 amino acids. V shed 11 bases and J shed 8 bases, with 11 bases lying between them. Germline V lookup: CDR1 WNHNN, CDR2 SYGVQD (reference sequence). The CDR3 DNA sequence: TGCGCCCCCAGACCAGGTACGCAGTATTTT. This encodes CAPRPGTQYF.

The rearrangement links TRBV7-9 to TRBJ1-2, with TRBD1 matching over 12 bases. The CDR3 covers 16 residues. The germline V gene encodes CDR1 SEHNR and CDR2 FQNEAQ (reference sequence). J gave up 7 bases and V 4 bases, and 10 bases lay outside the gene matches. The CDR3 nucleotides read TGTGCCAGCAGCTACGCATTGGGACAGGGGGCGAGTGGCTACACCTTC. It translates to CASSYALGQGASGYTF.

This chain joins TRBV11-2 and TRBJ1-3, with a tentative D call TRBD1 (5 bases). The CDR3 sequence is 14 residues long. Germline values: CDR1 SGHAT, CDR2 FQNNGV. Trimming stripped 0 bases from V and 10 bases from J, with 13 bases between. CDR3 nucleotides: TGTGCCAGCAGCTTAGATGGGGCGGGACGAACCATATATTTT. Translating it yields CASSLDGAGRTIYF. The full variable domain, in which reference TRBV11-2 and TRBJ1-3 provide the parts outside the CDR3, is EAGVAQSPRYKIIEKRQSVAFWCNPISGHATLYWYQQILGQGPKLLIQFQNNGVVDDSQLPKDRFSAERLKGVDSTLKIQPAKLEDSAVYLCASSLDGAGRTIYFGEGSWLTVV.

CDR3 in amino acids: CASSFTGGLYEQYF. CDR3 DNA sequence: TGTGCCAGCAGTTTTACAGGGGGACTCTACGAGCAGTACTTC. The chain joins TRBV27 to TRBJ2-7, with 8 positions matching TRBD1. Germline trimming cut 3 bases from V and 3 bases from J; bases unmatched to any gene: 4. The CDR3 is 14 amino acids. CDR1 MNHEY and CDR2 SMNVEV come from the germline V gene (reference sequence).

The rearrangement links TRBV5-6 to TRBJ2-1; 9 bases align to TRBD1. The germline CDR1 and CDR2 sequences are SGHDT and YYEEEE. The CDR3 extends over 15 amino acids. Trimming took 7 bases from V and 2 from J; bases not matched to a gene: 7. CDR3 residues: CASGLRDRAYNEQFF. In DNA, the CDR3 is TGTGCCAGCGGACTTAGGGACAGGGCCTACAATGAGCAGTTCTTC. Complete variable domain (other parts from reference TRBV5-6 and TRBJ2-1): DAGVTQSPTHLIKTRGQQVTLRCSPKSGHDTVSWYQQALGQGPQFIFQYYEEEERQRGNFPDRFSGHQFPNYSSELNVNALLLGDSALYLCASGLRDRAYNEQFFGPGTRLTVL.

J is TRBJ2-2 and V is TRBV9, with TRBD2 matching 9 bases. Germline V gene lookup returns CDR1 SGDLS and CDR2 YYNGEE. V shed 0 bases, J shed 7 bases, and the junction held 7 bases outside the gene matches. This CDR3 comprises 16 residues. CDR3 residues: CASSVGGRVANGELFF. CDR3 nucleotides: TGTGCCAGCAGCGTAGGCGGGAGGGTGGCGAACGGGGAGCTGTTTTTT.

The rearrangement links TRBV27 to TRBJ2-6, with a tentative D call TRBD2 (6 bases). CDR3 length: 20 residues. Germline-derived CDR1 and CDR2 are MNHEY and SMNVEV (reference sequence). The V and J ends lost 1 base and 0 bases respectively, with 19 bases between them. The CDR3 region has the DNA TGTGCCAGCAGTTTATTCGGTGGTTGGAGGGTCGACTCTGGGGCCAACGTCCTGACTTTC. It yields the protein CASSLFGGWRVDSGANVLTF.

The rearrangement uses TRBV30 and TRBJ2-3, with 7 bases matching TRBD1. Trimming cost V 8 bases and J 2 bases; bases outside gene matches: 7. Germline CDR1 is GTSNPN and CDR2 is SVGIG (reference sequence). This CDR3 spans 13 amino acids. The CDR3 is CARGGQVTDTQYF. The CDR3 coding sequence is TGTGCCCGCGGAGGACAGGTCACAGATACGCAGTATTTT.

The V call is TRBV27, the J call TRBJ2-3; a possible D gene is TRBD2 (6 bases). V dropped 4 bases and J dropped 3 bases, with 11 bases sitting between them. Germline loops: CDR1 MNHEY, CDR2 SMNVEV (reference sequence). The CDR3 runs to 14 residues. The CDR3 loop reads CASSSASVTDTQYF. In DNA form, the CDR3 reads TGTGCCAGCAGTTCGGCTAGCGTAACAGATACGCAGTATTTT.

This clone appeared a single time. This sequence joins TRBV14 and TRBJ2-1; D not certain. Germline-derived CDR1 and CDR2 are SGHDN and FVKESK. Trimming cost V 1 base and J 0 bases, with 13 bases left between them. CDR3 length: 17 residues. The CDR3 nucleotides read TGTGCCAGCAGCCAAGTTCGAGTCGTAAGCTCCTACAATGAGCAGTTCTTC. This codes for CASSQVRVVSSYNEQFF.

J is TRBJ1-2 and V is TRBV29-1, with TRBD1 identical over 9 bases. The germline V gene encodes CDR1 SQVTM and CDR2 ANQGSEA. The ends lost 6 bases at V and 3 bases at J; junction bases unmatched: 14. The CDR3 is 16 residues long. CDR3 amino acids: CSVRRATGGPYYGYTF. In DNA, the CDR3 is TGCAGCGTCCGCAGGGCTACAGGGGGCCCTTACTATGGCTACACCTTC.

This chain links TRBV5-6 with TRBJ1-3; D is unclear. V was clipped by 4 bases and J by 0 bases, with 11 bases between them. This CDR3 is 15 amino acids long. Germline assignment: CDR1 SGHDT and CDR2 YYEEEE. The CDR3 is CASSTYSSSGNTIYF. Here the CDR3 DNA reads TGTGCCAGCAGCACCTACAGTAGCTCTGGAAACACCATATATTTT. Based on the CDR3 plus reference TRBV5-6 and TRBJ1-3, the full variable domain is DAGVTQSPTHLIKTRGQQVTLRCSPKSGHDTVSWYQQALGQGPQFIFQYYEEEERQRGNFPDRFSGHQFPNYSSELNVNALLLGDSALYLCASSTYSSSGNTIYFGEGSWLTVV.

This sequence joins TRBV19 and TRBJ1-1; D not certain. The germline CDR1 and CDR2 sequences are LNHDA and SQIVND (reference sequence). V was clipped by 4 bases and J by 0 bases, with 6 bases between them. There are 13 residues in the CDR3. The DNA of the CDR3 is TGTGCCAGTAGTACGGTCATGAACACTGAAGCTTTCTTT. Translating it yields CASSTVMNTEAFF.

The rearrangement joins TRBV10-3 to TRBJ2-7, with 10 bases identical to TRBD1. The CDR3 has 17 residues. The J segment lost 2 bases and the V segment lost 7 bases, leaving 14 bases of the junction unmatched. From germline, CDR1 is ENHRY and CDR2 SYGVKD. Here the CDR3 DNA reads TGTGCCATCAATAGTCTTGGGGGACAGGGGCTTACCTACGAGCAGTACTTC. This sequence encodes CAINSLGGQGLTYEQYF.

This chain connects TRBV12-3 or TRBV12-4 to TRBJ1-1; weak D call: TRBD1 (6 bases). V was trimmed by 5 bases and J by 8 bases, leaving 12 bases between them. The CDR3 has 12 residues. Here the CDR3 DNA reads TGTGCCAGCAGTCCCGGGACAACCGAAGCTTTCTTT. This sequence encodes CASSPGTTEAFF.

The gene calls are TRBV9 and TRBJ2-1; 9 bases line up with TRBD2. In germline, CDR1 is SGDLS, CDR2 YYNGEE. The CDR3 is 16 residues long. V lost 4 bases to trimming and J lost 4 bases; unmatched junction nucleotides: 9. This chain's CDR3 is CASSSRVLAGYNEQFF. CDR3 DNA sequence: TGTGCCAGCAGCAGTAGAGTACTAGCGGGTTACAATGAGCAGTTCTTC.

This rearrangement joins TRBV5-1 to TRBJ2-7; 8 bases are shared with TRBD1. J gave up 5 bases and V 0 bases, and 7 bases lay outside the gene matches. CDR1 is SGHRS, CDR2 YFSETQ, per germline. CDR3 length equals 15 residues. CDR3 sequence: CASSLELGRGHEQYF. The DNA for the CDR3 is TGCGCCAGCAGCTTGGAGCTGGGCAGGGGGCACGAGCAGTACTTC.

In DNA, the CDR3 is TGTGCCAGCAGTCCCGCGGCGAACACTGAAGCTTTCTTT. It translates to CASSPAANTEAFF. This rearrangement joins TRBV12-3 or TRBV12-4 to TRBJ1-1; D gene uncertain. This CDR3 region has 13 residues. V was shortened by 5 bases and J by 1 base, with 8 bases between the two germline ends.

The rearrangement uses TRBV30 and TRBJ1-5; D is perhaps TRBD1 (5 bases). This CDR3 has 18 amino acids. V was trimmed by 2 bases and J by 0 bases, leaving 20 bases between them. Germline CDR1 reads GTSNPN; CDR2 reads SVGIG (reference sequence). The CDR3 loop reads CAWSPNPRQTYSNQPQHF. The CDR3 region has the DNA TGTGCCTGGAGTCCCAATCCGAGACAGACATATAGCAATCAGCCCCAGCATTTT. The full variable domain, with the rest looked up from reference TRBV30 and TRBJ1-5, is SQTIHQWPATLVQPVGSPLSLECTVEGTSNPNLYWYRQAAGRGLQLLFYSVGIGQISSEVPQNLSASRPQDRQFILSSKKLLLSDSGFYLCAWSPNPRQTYSNQPQHFGDGTRLSIL.

The gene calls are TRBV19 and TRBJ2-7; D not resolved. Deletions cut 2 bases from V and 0 bases from J, with 5 bases between. This CDR3 is 13 amino acids long. Germline-derived CDR1 and CDR2 are LNHDA and SQIVND (reference sequence). This CDR3 is CASSIRVSYEQYF. The CDR3 nucleotides are TGTGCCAGTAGTATACGGGTCTCCTACGAGCAGTACTTC.

V and J are TRBV29-1 and TRBJ2-1, with D perhaps TRBD1 (6 bases). The CDR3 runs 15 residues. Germline V CDR1 and CDR2: SQVTM, ANQGSEA. Trimming stripped 7 bases from V and 0 bases from J, with 16 bases between. DNA for the CDR3: TGCAGCGCACCGGGACACCATAGCTCCTACAATGAGCAGTTCTTC. Amino acid sequence: CSAPGHHSSYNEQFF.

This clone was counted a single time. V usage is TRBV7-9 and J usage is TRBJ2-2; tentative D call: TRBD1 (5 bases). The CDR3 runs 12 residues. The V end lost 5 bases, the J end lost 9 bases, and 10 bases lay between the germline ends. Germline V CDR1 and CDR2: SEHNR, FQNEAQ (reference sequence). CDR3 coding DNA: TGTGCCAGCAGCATCGACAGCTGGGAGCTGTTTTTT. This encodes CASSIDSWELFF.

The V and J genes are TRBV19 and TRBJ1-5; 8 bases fit TRBD1. This CDR3 is built from 14 residues. CDR1 is LNHDA and CDR2 is SQIVND in the germline V gene (reference sequence). Trimming cost V 5 bases and J 5 bases; bases outside gene matches: 5. The CDR3 is CASSPRTGYQPQHF. CDR3 DNA: TGTGCCAGTAGTCCTCGGACAGGGTATCAGCCCCAGCATTTT.

The chain combines TRBV4-1 with TRBJ2-2, with D tentatively TRBD2 (6 bases). Germline V lookup: CDR1 MGHRA, CDR2 YSYEKL. Trimming shortened V by 3 bases and J by 2 bases, and 16 bases separated the two germline ends. This CDR3 contains 17 residues. CDR3 sequence reads: CASSHSLGGFNTGELFF. DNA for the CDR3: TGCGCCAGCAGCCACTCCTTGGGGGGATTTAACACCGGGGAGCTGTTTTTT.

This sequence joins TRBV28 and TRBJ2-1; TRBD2 aligns across 7 bases. The V segment lost 6 bases and the J segment 2 bases; nucleotides outside the gene matches: 10. There are 16 residues in the CDR3. Germline V lookup: CDR1 MDHEN, CDR2 SYDVKM. CDR3 sequence reads: CASSQTSGGTYNEQFF. As DNA, the CDR3 is TGTGCCAGCAGCCAAACCTCGGGAGGAACCTACAATGAGCAGTTCTTC.